This T cell receptor (beta chain) was sequenced for a study of blood T cell repertoires in COVID-19. The overall study: There were acute and convalescent COVID-19 samples, and they came from the United States, Italy and Spain. PBMCs, B-cell-depleted T cells, or T cells were the source of the cDNA or gDNA that made up the material.

Trimming at V came to 6 bases and at J to 10 bases, leaving 3 bases not matched to a gene. CDR3 length: 12 residues. Only in-frame clones appear in the TCRdb table, and some are missing; sequencing was by immunoSEQ multiplex PCR. Here the sample spans under 70,000 clones, 80% to 95% being singletons. The V gene is TRBV12-3 or TRBV12-4, the J gene TRBJ1-4; the match to TRBD1 covers 9 bases. The source is a man older than 75 with acute or convalescent COVID-19. Sequencing was carried out using peripheral blood. The CDR3 protein is CASRKDRGKLFF. The CDR3 DNA is TGTGCCAGCAGAAAGGACAGGGGAAAACTGTTTTTT.